This TCR beta chain appears in the sequencing data of a study of Graves' ophthalmopathy and Graves' hyperthyroidism. Ophthalmopathy in the donors was of moderate-to-severe activity, with CAS ≥3, NOSPECS ≥4 and duration under 3 months. This clonotype was counted at least ten times. Its target is not known. Study findings and constraints: In blood appeared most of the expanded thyroid clonotypes whose frequency exceeded 0.001. Distinction of ophthalmopathy from stable hyperthyroidism by a 13-signature model reached approximately 88% sensitivity and 81.08% specificity.

Amplification of the TCR beta CDR3 regions used RNA transcripts (as template). The first-round RT-PCR employed HTBI primers together with the Qiagen OneStep RT-PCR kit. A multiplex PCR was then performed as the second round. A single record per CDR3 protein comes from TCRdb applying MiXCR to the multiplex PCR reads. The sample consists of approximately 160,000 distinct CDR3 sequences, roughly two fifths of them appearing once. The sample consisted of peripheral blood. The sequence derives from a man between 25 and 39 years old with Graves' ophthalmopathy.

The CDR3 bases are TGTGCCAGCAGTTACCGGCGGACCTCTGGAAACACCATATATTTT. It specifies CASSYRRTSGNTIYF. The V call is TRBV6-5, the J call TRBJ1-3, with D unresolved. Germline CDR1 MNHEY, CDR2 SVGAGI. The CDR3 extends over 15 amino acids. Trimming removed 2 bases from V and 0 bases from J, with 8 bases in between.